This T cell receptor beta chain appears in the sequencing data of a study of technical replicates of blood from a few donors (dated by TCRdb to about 2017). The library was generated by the immunoSEQ multiplex PCR assay. TCRdb obtained this table from immuneACCESS and retained in-frame rearrangements with V and J assigned. These tables miss some clones; where compared with another copy, unresolved V genes account for less than half of the shortfall, and the remainder is unexplained. A total of tens of thousands of clones appear in this sample, just over 90% of them only once. The biggest ten clones account for about 0.26% of the sample. Notes on this clone: What antigen it recognizes has not been identified. No base qualities exist here, and no much larger clone lies one base off it.

The CDR3 measures 21 amino acids from cysteine to phenylalanine. Just the 63-base CDR3 DNA is kept, in frame starting at base 1. The rearrangement combines TRBV21-1 with TRBJ1-6; TRBD1 was called by the table and not checked on the DNA. TRBV21-1 is a documented pseudogene. This clonotype was sampled from a human donor in good health. Sequences were obtained from T cells isolated from PBMCs. The DNA sequence is given as TGTGCCAGCAGCTCCCCATCGCCACAGGGGGCGTTTAGTCAGATTTGTTCACCCCTCCACTTT. This is translated as CASSSPSPQGAFSQICSPLHF.